This entry describes one T cell receptor beta chain. Its antigen is undetermined. Templates that were synthetic TCR analogs were spiked into each PCR. Repertoires were generated with immunoSEQ multiplex PCR, while TCRdb's copy carries only in-frame clones and drops some. The table includes around 100,000 clones, roughly 90% detected once. Time point given: peripheral blood 6 weeks after treatment start. Anywhere from 1 to 8 samples came from each patient, spanning pretreatment and on-treatment. The V gene's germline CDR1 is ENHRY and CDR2 SYGVKD. Deletions cut 7 bases from V and 4 bases from J, with 11 bases between. The CDR3 is 13 residues long. These data belong to a study of PD-L1 blockade in urothelial cancer. Study background: Atezolizumab, begun by patients around 2014, was given at 1,200 mg intravenously every 3 weeks. Whole-study findings and limits: In blood at 3 weeks, tumor-associated clones expanded more among patients with durable benefit.

This sequence joins TRBV10-3 and TRBJ1-5; a weak D match, TRBD1 (5 bases). The receptor's source is a man aged 55 to 70 with urothelial cancer. The sequencing used PBMCs, collected around atezolizumab (anti-PD-L1) treatment. The CDR3: CAITTDTNQPQHF. The CDR3 nucleotides are TGTGCCATCACTACGGACACAAATCAGCCCCAGCATTTT.